This T cell receptor beta chain stems from a study of naive CD8 T cells in extremely preterm neonates. The CDR3 covers 14 residues. Comments on this clone: The antigen is undetermined.

Method: immunoSEQ multiplex PCR; TCRdb's copy keeps in-frame clones and lacks some. The sample has about 7,500 clones, around 98% seen once. Without labor or membrane rupture, elective cesareans at roughly 37-42 weeks supplied term cord blood. Sorting kept Annexin V-negative CD3+CD8+CD45RA+CCR7+ naive T cells. General study results and limits: Preterm samples differed in productive template counts; sample size was small.

Material: naive CD8+ T cells from cord blood. The rearrangement joins TRBV21-1 to TRBJ2-7; the DNA was not used to check the table's D call, TRBD2. TRBV21-1 is a known pseudogene. The sequence derives from a newborn in good health. CDR3 sequence: CASSMPSVTYEQYF. DNA for the CDR3: TGTGCCAGCAGCATGCCTAGCGTCACCTACGAGCAGTACTTC.